The source of this T cell receptor beta chain is a study of regulatory T cells in long-lasting Graves disease. The CDR3 sequence is 13 residues long. The germline V and J ends were trimmed by 0 bases and 8 bases, with 13 bases remaining between them. Germline CDR1 is DFQATT and CDR2 is SNEGSKA (reference sequence). Arm-PCR of CDR3 regions with iRepertoire HTBI primers generated TCR beta libraries. TCRdb reprocessed the multiplex PCR reads via MiXCR and lists one record per CDR3 protein. The table lists around 330,000 distinct CDR3 sequences, about 20% of them singletons. Time point reported: newly diagnosed GD, antithyroid drugs for less than 3 months. PBMC-derived RNA was used for the TCR library. The authors drew patients from an endocrinology department in Xi'an, China. This clonotype was seen ten or more times.

The receptor comes from a female donor with Graves disease. The chain joins TRBV20-1 to TRBJ1-1; tentative D call: TRBD1 (6 bases). This sample comprised peripheral blood mononuclear cells (PBMCs), obtained at new diagnosis, from a patient treated with antithyroid drugs. The chain's CDR3 is CSARDSPDREAFF. In DNA, the CDR3 is TGCAGTGCTAGAGATAGCCCGGACAGAGAAGCTTTCTTT.